This TCR beta chain comes out of a study of blood T cell repertoires in COVID-19. Looking at the study overall: Material from acute and convalescent COVID-19 was sourced from the United States, Italy and Spain.

Germline CDR1 reads KGHDR; CDR2 reads SFDVKD. The V end lost 3 bases, the J end lost 7 bases, and 12 bases lay between the germline ends. This CDR3 is 14 amino acids long. Study processing details: Estimation of nucleated cell counts relied on the amplification of reference gene primers. Clones were sequenced by immunoSEQ multiplex PCR, and TCRdb holds only the in-frame ones, with some missing. For V, J and clone size, that table is used; D and trimming come from the DNA. The sample shows around 140,000 clones, about 88% of them seen only once. Seattle patients were enrolled while actively infected and followed longitudinally.

Sequencing used peripheral blood. The TCR originated in a human donor with COVID-19, enrolled during active disease. The donor label of this sample is uncertain. The chain recombines TRBV24-1 with TRBJ1-5; D might be TRBD1 (5 bases). The CDR3 loop is CATSDRGGEQPQHF. The CDR3 bases are TGTGCCACCAGTGATCGGGGGGGGGAACAGCCCCAGCATTTT.